This passage covers 13 T cell receptor beta chains from one sample sequenced in a study of graft-versus-host responses after intestinal transplantation. Their antigens are not known. Assay: immunoSEQ multiplex PCR; the TCRdb copy retains only in-frame clones and omits some. The repertoire consists of roughly 100,000 clones, with approximately 94% occurring once and the leading ten covering 0.9% to 1.5%. Sequencing used unstimulated CD8+ T cells sorted from spleen or lymph node cells, obtained before intestinal transplant. The receptors were gathered from a human donor who received an intestinal transplant.

The table lists this clone with a count of one. This chain connects TRBV4-2 to TRBJ1-5, with D perhaps matching TRBD1 (5 bases). The CDR3 is 14 residues long. Germline V gene data show CDR1 as LGHNA and CDR2 as YNFKEQ. V lost 6 bases, J lost 3 bases, and 12 bases lay in between. The CDR3 is CASSWAGLNQPQHF. The CDR3 DNA is TGTGCCAGCAGTTGGGCAGGGCTCAATCAGCCCCAGCATTTT.

Points on this clone: The sample holds other DNA sequences that translate to the same CDR3. The V gene is TRBV7-6, the J gene TRBJ1-1; TRBD1 matches at 7 bases. The V segment lost 0 bases and the J segment 1 base; nucleotides outside the gene matches: 2. The germline V gene has CDR1 SGHVS and CDR2 FNYEAQ. CDR3 length equals 15 residues. CDR3 coding DNA: TGTGCCAGCAGCTTAGCTGCAGGGGGGAACACTGAAGCTTTCTTT. As protein: CASSLAAGGNTEAFF.

The V and J genes are TRBV11-2 and TRBJ2-1, with 9 bases that match TRBD2. The CDR3 contains 16 residues. The V and J ends lost 4 bases and 5 bases, in that order; junction bases with no gene match: 9. CDR1 is SGHAT, CDR2 FQNNGV, per germline. In nucleotides, the CDR3 is TGTGCCAGCAGCTGGAGGCGGGGGGGGGCCAACAATGAGCAGTTCTTC. Translation: CASSWRRGGANNEQFF.

J is TRBJ2-1 and V is TRBV27; D could derive from TRBD1 or TRBD2 (5 bases each). The CDR3 is made up of 14 amino acids. Germline values: CDR1 MNHEY, CDR2 SMNVEV (reference sequence). The V end lost 3 bases, the J end lost 4 bases, and 10 bases lay between the germline ends. Here the CDR3 DNA reads TGTGCCAGCAGTTTGGGGGACGGTTACAATGAGCAGTTCTTC. This codes for CASSLGDGYNEQFF.

This rearrangement joins TRBV9 to TRBJ2-2, with D tentatively TRBD2 (6 bases). Deletions cut 2 bases from V and 6 bases from J, with 26 bases between. Germline V CDR1 and CDR2: SGDLS, YYNGEE. The CDR3 has 19 residues. CDR3 sequence (DNA): TGTGCCAGCAGCGTGAACCCTGCCGGGACTCCCACTACGGCCGGGGAGCTGTTTTTT. Its protein product is CASSVNPAGTPTTAGELFF.

V is TRBV6-1 and J is TRBJ2-7, with D unclear. Germline V gives CDR1 MNHNS, CDR2 SASEGT. The CDR3 spans 13 residues. The V end lost 4 bases, the J end lost 3 bases, and 10 bases lay between the germline ends. Here the CDR3 reads CASSANLGYEQYF. The CDR3 region has the DNA TGTGCCAGCAGTGCGAACTTGGGCTACGAGCAGTACTTC.

This chain uses TRBV5-5 with TRBJ1-1, with 11 bases matching TRBD1. In germline, CDR1 is SGHKS, CDR2 YYEKEE (reference sequence). The CDR3 is 16 amino acids. V lost 0 bases, J lost 6 bases, and 7 bases stayed unmatched. The CDR3 reads CASSLDVGQGGSEAFF. The DNA for the CDR3 is TGTGCCAGCAGCTTGGATGTGGGACAGGGGGGCTCTGAAGCTTTCTTT. The full variable domain, its missing parts supplied by reference TRBV5-5 and TRBJ1-1, is DAGVTQSPTHLIKTRGQQVTLRCSPISGHKSVSWYQQVLGQGPQFIFQYYEKEERGRGNFPDRFSARQFPNYSSELNVNALLLGDSALYLCASSLDVGQGGSEAFFGQGTRLTVV.

The rearrangement joins TRBV7-9 to TRBJ1-5; D call uncertain. This CDR3 contains 15 residues. Germline V gene lookup returns CDR1 SEHNR and CDR2 FQNEAQ (reference sequence). The V end was cut by 5 bases, the J end by 2 bases, with 13 bases between. In DNA form, the CDR3 reads TGTGCCAGCAGCCAAATGGGGATAGGCAATCAGCCCCAGCATTTT. Its translation is CASSQMGIGNQPQHF.

This chain links TRBV11-2 with TRBJ2-7; TRBD1 matches at 7 bases. V gave up 0 bases and J gave up 2 bases; unmatched junction bases: 4. The length of the CDR3 is 15 residues. CDR1 is SGHAT, CDR2 FQNNGV, per germline. CDR3 bases: TGTGCCAGCAGCTTAGAAAGGGGGCCTCCCTACGAGCAGTACTTC. Encoded protein: CASSLERGPPYEQYF. The whole variable domain, remainder taken from reference TRBV11-2 and TRBJ2-7, is EAGVAQSPRYKIIEKRQSVAFWCNPISGHATLYWYQQILGQGPKLLIQFQNNGVVDDSQLPKDRFSAERLKGVDSTLKIQPAKLEDSAVYLCASSLERGPPYEQYFGPGTRLTVT.

The V call is TRBV9, the J call TRBJ2-3; 9 bases match TRBD2. Germline V gene data show CDR1 as SGDLS and CDR2 as YYNGEE. This CDR3 contains 15 residues. Germline trimming cut 4 bases from V and 0 bases from J; bases unmatched to any gene: 3. CDR3 sequence (DNA): TGTGCCAGCAGCTTTAGCGGGGGAAGCACAGATACGCAGTATTTT. Translated, it gives CASSFSGGSTDTQYF.

The rearrangement uses TRBV9 and TRBJ2-3; 10 nucleotides align to TRBD1. Losses at the gene ends were 3 bases for V and 0 bases for J; bases not matched to a gene: 4. Germline V lookup: CDR1 SGDLS, CDR2 YYNGEE. The CDR3 is 16 amino acids. The CDR3 loop reads CASSETGGASTDTQYF. For the CDR3, the DNA is TGTGCCAGCAGCGAGACAGGGGGCGCCAGCACAGATACGCAGTATTTT.

This clone has a single count. The rearrangement links TRBV5-1 to TRBJ2-5, with D possibly TRBD2 on 6 matching bases. The CDR3 runs to 13 residues. Looked up from germline, CDR1 is SGHRS and CDR2 is YFSETQ. V was shortened by 5 bases and J by 4 bases, with 12 bases between the two germline ends. The CDR3 DNA sequence: TGCGCCAGCAGTGAGGGCGGGGTAGAGACCCAGTACTTC. Protein: CASSEGGVETQYF.

This clone appeared a few times. This chain joins TRBV14 and TRBJ2-7; D remains ambiguous. This CDR3 spans 12 amino acids. Germline lookup yields CDR1 SGHDN and CDR2 FVKESK. Trimming pared 2 bases from V and 3 bases from J, leaving 5 bases between. CDR3 sequence reads: CASSQRGYEQYF. The DNA of the CDR3 is TGTGCCAGCAGCCAAAGAGGCTACGAGCAGTACTTC.